The present TCR beta chain was sequenced within a study of cytomegalovirus exposure and HLA in healthy donors (dated 2017 in TCRdb). Regarding the complete study: An earlier analysis of some 500 of the donors reported 250 to 350 Gb of sequence data and more than 90 million unique TCR beta sequences from about 180 million T cells. Roughly 300 gigabases of sequencing data and approximately 85 million unique TCR sequences were included in an early release covering around 650 HLA-typed donors. The genetic ancestry cluster associated with self-reported Caucasian donors included 80% to 90% of the 350 to 500 genotyped donors. The study aimed to test whether cataloging public T cell receptors could reveal signatures of past pathogen exposure. Using immunosequencing, the study profiled T cell repertoires from some 670 subjects and related those repertoires to cytomegalovirus serostatus. Along with the roughly 710-subject first cohort, a separate validation cohort of 120 different subjects was used. To predict cytomegalovirus infection status, the study combined high-throughput TCR immunosequencing, statistical association of individual TCRs with disease status, and machine learning. A later analysis re-examined previously published TCR beta repertoires from just over 650 donors and added high-resolution HLA genotyping to investigate patterns of TCR occurrence. Rather than drawing on any new phenotypic data, the later analysis identified candidate immune exposures from TCR beta sequences and the way those sequences occurred across donors. An earlier analysis of around 640 of the donors used high-throughput TCR beta sequencing to judge whether each TCR beta V gene segment behaved as functional or pseudogenic. Donor age, sex, ethnicity and CMV serostatus were collected together with the repertoire data. A later genetic analysis used genome-wide SNP genotypes for about 55% of the 666 donors, treating that subset as a discovery cohort. Every repertoire in the discovery cohort had been generated on one and the same sequencing platform. Both class I and class II loci were covered by HLA typing, at four-digit resolution. The number of typed donors differed by locus: 629-630 for A, B, C, DRB1 and DQB1; some 540 for DQA1; around 580 for DPA1; and approximately 450 for DPB1. Four or five DR-DQ haplotypes were handled as single units for association and clustering because linkage in the cohort was strong. Across roughly 420 genotyped donors of the cohort, an average of about 240,000 unique TCR beta nucleotide sequences per donor were sequenced, and 15% to 20% of those sequences were non-productive. The paper as a whole reports these results and caveats: According to a later analysis, TCR association rates differed among HLA loci, with DRB1 alleles showing the most associated TCRs and HLA-C alleles showing the fewest. A few of the identified cytomegalovirus-associated TCR beta chains were confirmed in vitro to be specific for cytomegalovirus antigens. Because counts were too low, seventeen rarely observed V segments, including chromosome 9 orphons, were excluded from the earlier analysis of roughly 580 of the donors. The only immune exposure information available for the cohort was CMV serostatus. The 87-base-pair reads could not distinguish some IMGT-functional V segments, including TRBV6-2 and TRBV6-3, so those segments were excluded. A group of highly shared sequence variants was considered likely to be a technical artifact of the sequencing pipeline. Most TCR sequences were seen in very few donors, while some public TCRs were found in many individuals. A further reported finding was that TCR beta sequences accurately predicted the HLA-A and HLA-B alleles for most subjects in the first cohort. A later analysis found that most CMV-associated TCR beta chains appeared HLA-restricted, with HLA associations seemingly driven largely by CMV exposure. A later genetic analysis associated a missense DCLRE1C variant with V-gene and J-gene trimming of TCR beta chains, and an independent cohort replicated the association. The presence/absence analyses assumed that sequencing depth was roughly uniform across donors, and that assumption may not be true. In a later analysis, HLA-associated TCR beta chains were found to be more clonally expanded and to have lower generation probabilities than equally common non-associated chains. The classifier was reported to diagnose cytomegalovirus status with high specificity and sensitivity in both the original cohort and the validation cohort. When HLA alleles, especially DR and DQ, strongly co-occurred, attributing TCR associations to individual alleles was difficult. According to the authors, the approach could potentially be generalized to other disease states and immunological phenotypes. This cohort had only TCR beta chains sequenced, and the lack of alpha or paired-chain data limited which features could be detected. According to a later analysis, parvovirus B19, influenza, CMV and Epstein-Barr virus appeared linked to several top co-occurrence clusters. According to a later genetic analysis, donors in an Asian-associated ancestry cluster had fewer N-insertions in productive TCRs than the roughly 670-donor mean. Linkage disequilibrium might explain the correlated functional status among segregating V segments, but an unknown experimental factor could not be excluded. A total of some 180 TCR beta chains were listed by the study as associated with cytomegalovirus. An earlier analysis of some 560 of the donors showed that most TCR beta V segments appeared in productive rearrangements either about 87% or about 30% of the time, which broadly matched IMGT annotations. Because some donors lacked HLA typing at each locus, the association tests relied only on the typed subset. A later analysis associated about 17,000 TCR beta sequences with specific HLA alleles at a false discovery rate of 0.05.

Preparation of the library involved the immunoSEQ multiplex PCR assay. For the multiplex PCR, a mixture combining 60 forward primers for TCR Vbeta segments and 13 reverse primers for TCR Jbeta segments was used. The CDR3 region of rearranged TCR beta genes was amplified from genomic DNA by a multiplex PCR assay. The amplified TCR beta libraries were sequenced on the Illumina HiSeq System as 87-base-pair reads. As for how the authors treated the data: A later analysis counted tens of millions of unique TCR beta chains across the 690 or so repertoires, and approximately 11 million of these chains were shared by at least two donors. A nearest-neighbor algorithm error-corrected the raw reads and collapsed the reads into unique sequences, merging closely related sequences to remove PCR and sequencing errors. To assign V, D and J gene segments, CDR3 sequences were aligned to IMGT reference sequences. For a sequence to be retained, at least a six-nucleotide match to both a V gene segment and a J gene segment was required. A rearrangement was called productive if the CDR3 had no stop codons and remained in frame with V and J, and every other rearrangement was called non-productive. CDR3 was defined by IMGT convention, running from the second conserved V-encoded cysteine to the conserved J-encoded phenylalanine. Sequences without an unambiguous match to a single V gene segment were excluded from the earlier analysis of about 600 of the donors. In an earlier analysis of about 590 of the donors, a V segment was called functional when productive rearrangements were above 56.7%, and segregating when the standard deviation between donors exceeded 5%. A statistical classification framework was built for diagnosing cytomegalovirus status from the catalog of TCR beta chain sequences. V and J gene assignment, in a later analysis, came from comparing TCR nucleotide sequences with IMGT/GENE-DB human TR gene sequences. Using the TCRdist pipeline, a later analysis assigned CDR3 sequences along with most-parsimonious VDJ recombination scenarios. In a later analysis, each TCR beta chain was defined by its CDR3 amino acid sequence together with its V-gene family, and reads lacking a unique V-gene family were excluded. In a later analysis, around 650 highly shared, low-generation-probability nucleotide sequences were removed to address suspected cross-contamination and a sequencing artifact. In a later analysis, a clonal expansion index was calculated for each public chain from normalized within-repertoire ranks of inferred template counts. In a later analysis, generation probabilities were computed using a VDJ recombination model fitted to out-of-frame rearrangements, and the results were checked against IGoR. A later analysis scored TCR-TCR, TCR-HLA and TCR-CMV co-occurrence with hypergeometric tests, applying a repertoire-size bias correction to TCR pairs. A later analysis estimated false discovery rates by permuting HLA or CMV assignments 20 times. In a later analysis, co-occurring TCRs were grouped using DBSCAN, and TCRdist sequence similarity was added for clustering within HLA-allele-positive subsets. Repertoires with fewer than 30,000 or more than 120,000 public chains, plus five repertoires with anomalous nucleotide sharing, were excluded from co-occurrence clustering. The source is immuneACCESS, and TCRdb retained only in-frame sequences with V and J called. Part of the clones is not carried over; for the studies checked, unresolved V genes explain less than half of this, and the remainder is unexplained. That table supplies the V and J calls and clone size; D and trimming were determined from the DNA. The sample table lists approximately 190,000 clones, around 83% of them with a count of one. The ten top clones hold over 5% of the sample.

V is trimmed back by 3 bases and J by 4 bases, and the junction contains 5 bases that no gene match accounts for. The CDR3, cysteine through phenylalanine, is 16 amino acids long. The retained sequence is limited to the CDR3, 48 bases, with the frame set at the first base. The germline V gene (reference sequence) gives CDR1 as LNHDA and CDR2 as SQIVND. In total, roughly 710 healthy bone marrow donors made up the cohort. At the time of sampling, every cohort member was nominally healthy, though immune exposures that went unrecorded were likely present. The donor was CMV seropositive and was included in the group of about 290 seropositive cohort members. Every donor gave a peripheral blood sample, and the peripheral blood mononuclear cells from that sample were used for TCR beta sequencing. The Qiagen DNeasy Blood Extraction Kit was used to extract genomic DNA from the blood cell samples. With respect to this clone: Its recognized antigen is unknown. No base quality values were provided; no much bigger clone lies one nucleotide off.

Sequencing was done on a sample of PBMCs. This sequence was found in a woman in her 50s in good health and CMV-seropositive. The chain links TRBV19 with TRBJ2-3; TRBD1 matches 12 bases in the middle. The CDR3 in this case is CASSMSGTGGADTQYF. The sequenced DNA is TGTGCCAGTAGTATGTCCGGGACAGGGGGCGCAGATACGCAGTATTTT.